The 32 T cell receptor beta chains listed next were all sequenced from one sample in a study of high-grade serous ovarian cancer treatment subgroups. Using immunoSEQ multiplex PCR, the repertoire was profiled, and TCRdb retains in-frame clones only, with some absent. The sample includes 25,000 to 30,000 clones, around 80% of them seen just once. Tumor samples were obtained before definitive surgery or chemotherapy. The sequencing sample was made of tumor tissue. These receptors came from a human donor with high-grade serous ovarian cancer.

This clone was counted only a few times. The V gene is TRBV7-6, the J gene TRBJ2-7, with a weak D call TRBD1 (5 bases). V lost 5 bases, J lost 3 bases, and 11 bases lay in between. Germline values: CDR1 SGHVS, CDR2 FNYEAQ. The CDR3 has 13 residues. CDR3 nucleotides: TGTGCCAGCAGCCCGGACGGACACTACGAGCAGTACTTC. Its translation is CASSPDGHYEQYF. Full variable domain (remainder filled in from reference TRBV7-6 and TRBJ2-7): GAGVSQSPRYKVTKRGQDVALRCDPISGHVSLYWYRQALGQGPEFLTYFNYEAQQDKSGLPNDRFSAERPEGSISTLTIQRTEQRDSAMYRCASSPDGHYEQYFGPGTRLTVT.

This chain joins TRBV19 and TRBJ2-1, with no clear D. The CDR3 is 12 residues long. CDR1 is LNHDA and CDR2 is SQIVND in the germline V gene (reference sequence). V gave up 1 base and J gave up 7 bases, with 5 bases separating them. DNA for the CDR3: TGTGCCAGTAGTATAGGGGGAAATGAGCAGTTCTTC. It translates to CASSIGGNEQFF.

The genes are TRBV5-1 and TRBJ2-1; D unresolved. Germline V gene data show CDR1 as SGHRS and CDR2 as YFSETQ. The V and J ends lost 3 bases and 8 bases respectively, with 15 bases between them. There are 14 residues in the CDR3. In DNA, the CDR3 is TGCGCCAGCAGCTCCAACGGCTTTCTCTATGAGCAGTTCTTC. Translation: CASSSNGFLYEQFF.

This chain joins TRBV28 and TRBJ2-1; D is ambiguous. Germline V gene sequence: CDR1 MDHEN, CDR2 SYDVKM. This CDR3 is 10 amino acids long. The CDR3: CIKAHNEQFF. The CDR3 region has the DNA TGTATAAAGGCGCACAATGAGCAGTTCTTC.

This clone was picked up one time. V is TRBV29-1 and J is TRBJ1-1; tentative D call: TRBD1 (5 bases). V was trimmed by 6 bases and J by 0 bases, leaving 8 bases between them. Germline V CDR1 and CDR2: SQVTM, ANQGSEA. The CDR3 is made up of 12 amino acids. CDR3 nucleotide sequence: TGCAGCGTGGTGGGGGTGAACACTGAAGCTTTCTTT. Residues: CSVVGVNTEAFF.

CDR3: CASSLDSLSAPYEQYF. CDR3 bases: TGTGCCAGCAGCTTAGATTCTTTATCCGCTCCCTACGAGCAGTACTTC. The gene calls are TRBV11-2 and TRBJ2-7; D is ambiguous. Germline V gene sequence: CDR1 SGHAT, CDR2 FQNNGV. The germline V and J ends were trimmed by 0 bases and 2 bases, with 14 bases remaining between them. The CDR3 covers 16 residues. Complete variable domain (other parts from reference TRBV11-2 and TRBJ2-7): EAGVAQSPRYKIIEKRQSVAFWCNPISGHATLYWYQQILGQGPKLLIQFQNNGVVDDSQLPKDRFSAERLKGVDSTLKIQPAKLEDSAVYLCASSLDSLSAPYEQYFGPGTRLTVT.

This clone was counted only a few times. The chain links TRBV11-1 to TRBJ2-7; no reliable D call. The V gene lost 1 base and the J gene lost 5 bases, with 12 bases spanning the gap. The CDR3 sequence is 14 residues long. In germline, CDR1 is SGHAT, CDR2 FQDESV (reference sequence). The CDR3 DNA reads TGTGCCAGCAGCTTAGGACACCACCTGGACGAGCAGTACTTC. It codes for CASSLGHHLDEQYF.

The chain employs TRBV30 and TRBJ2-4; D may be TRBD1 (5 bases). V was shortened by 3 bases and J by 4 bases, with 10 bases between the two germline ends. The CDR3 contains 13 residues. The germline V gene encodes CDR1 GTSNPN and CDR2 SVGIG (reference sequence). CDR3 amino acids: CAWSQTAKNIQYF. The CDR3 bases are TGTGCCTGGAGCCAGACAGCTAAAAACATTCAGTACTTC.

The J gene is TRBJ1-1, the V gene TRBV9; 7 bases are shared with TRBD1. The germline gives CDR1 SGDLS, CDR2 YYNGEE. With V trimmed by 3 bases and J by 2 bases, 4 bases remained unmatched. The CDR3 is 14 amino acids. Here the CDR3 DNA reads TGTGCCAGCAGCGCGCGACAGGGCAACACTGAAGCTTTCTTT. It codes for CASSARQGNTEAFF. The entire variable domain, with the rest obtained from reference TRBV9 and TRBJ1-1, is as follows: DSGVTQTPKHLITATGQRVTLRCSPRSGDLSVYWYQQSLDQGLQFLIQYYNGEERAKGNILERFSAQQFPDLHSELNLSSLELGDSALYFCASSARQGNTEAFFGQGTRLTVV.

The chain joins TRBV20-1 to TRBJ2-7; D is uncertain. The CDR3 covers 11 residues. The ends were cut back, 5 bases at V and 6 bases at J, with 11 bases in the middle. Germline-derived CDR1 and CDR2 are DFQATT and SNEGSKA (reference sequence). CDR3 in amino acids: CSAVRFGEQYF. CDR3 coding DNA: TGCAGTGCTGTTAGATTTGGCGAGCAGTACTTC.

The V gene is TRBV30, the J gene TRBJ1-6; TRBD1 agrees at 7 bases. V dropped 0 bases and J dropped 10; count of bases not matched to a gene: 3. Germline V CDR1 and CDR2: GTSNPN, SVGIG (reference sequence). The CDR3 loop spans 13 amino acids. DNA of the CDR3: TGTGCCTGGAGTGTAGGGACAGCCTCACCCCTCCACTTT. This translates into CAWSVGTASPLHF.

This clone was seen a handful of times. The CDR3 nucleotides read TGTGCCAGCAGCCACTGGAGGGGGCGAGGGAACACTGAAGCTTTCTTT. Translating it yields CASSHWRGRGNTEAFF. J is TRBJ1-1 and V is TRBV14; the match to TRBD1 covers 7 bases. Germline V gene sequence: CDR1 SGHDN, CDR2 FVKESK. CDR3 length: 16 amino acids. With V trimmed by 3 bases and J by 1 base, 8 bases remained unmatched. The whole variable domain, remainder taken from reference TRBV14 and TRBJ1-1, is EAGVTQFPSHSVIEKGQTVTLRCDPISGHDNLYWYRRVMGKEIKFLLHFVKESKQDESGMPNNRFLAERTGGTYSTLKVQPAELEDSGVYFCASSHWRGRGNTEAFFGQGTRLTVV.

J is TRBJ1-2 and V is TRBV29-1; tentatively, D is TRBD1 (6 bases). Trimming took 4 bases from V and 6 from J, leaving 21 bases between them. This CDR3 region has 15 residues. Germline V gene sequence: CDR1 SQVTM, CDR2 ANQGSEA. The CDR3 coding sequence is TGCAGCGTTGGGGAACCGGGACATGACCCGGATGGCTACACCTTC. It yields the protein CSVGEPGHDPDGYTF.

The chain carries TRBV7-2 and TRBJ2-3; 14 nucleotides match TRBD2. V was pared by 4 bases and J by 4 bases, with 7 bases of the junction left unmatched. The CDR3 contains 17 residues. The germline V gene has CDR1 SGHTA and CDR2 FQGNSA. The CDR3 nucleotides are TGTGCCAGCAGCTCCCACGGGACTAGCGGGAGTGCAGATACGCAGTATTTT. As protein: CASSSHGTSGSADTQYF.

The chain couples TRBV30 to TRBJ2-1, with D tentatively TRBD2 (5 bases). Per the germline V gene, CDR1 is GTSNPN and CDR2 is SVGIG (reference sequence). The CDR3 extends over 12 amino acids. The V end was cut by 3 bases, the J end by 6 bases, with 9 bases between. The CDR3 DNA follows: TGTGCCTGGAGCCCTGGGAGCAATGAGCAGTTCTTC. Amino acid sequence: CAWSPGSNEQFF. The full variable domain, its missing parts supplied by reference TRBV30 and TRBJ2-1, is SQTIHQWPATLVQPVGSPLSLECTVEGTSNPNLYWYRQAAGRGLQLLFYSVGIGQISSEVPQNLSASRPQDRQFILSSKKLLLSDSGFYLCAWSPGSNEQFFGPGTRLTVL.

In this sample, this clone turned up a few times. The V and J genes are TRBV28 and TRBJ2-2; 9 bases line up with TRBD1. The CDR3 is 16 amino acids. Per the germline V gene, CDR1 is MDHEN and CDR2 is SYDVKM. Trimming removed 6 bases from V and 1 base from J; junction bases left unmatched: 6. This CDR3 reads CASRRPGQGNTGELFF. Written as DNA, the CDR3 is TGTGCCAGCAGGCGTCCGGGACAGGGGAACACCGGGGAGCTGTTTTTT.

The chain is built from TRBV13 and TRBJ1-1, with D uncertain. CDR1 PRHDT and CDR2 FYEKMQ come from the germline V gene (reference sequence). V lost 0 bases and J lost 3, with 8 bases in between. CDR3 length: 14 residues. This CDR3 is CASSLGGRDTEAFF. CDR3 nucleotides: TGTGCCAGCAGCTTAGGAGGAAGGGACACTGAAGCTTTCTTT.

This sequence joins TRBV25-1 and TRBJ2-3; a weak D match, TRBD2 (5 bases). The germline CDR1 and CDR2 sequences are MGHDK and SYGVNS. With 6 bases removed from V and 10 bases from J, the gap between germline ends came to 14 bases. This CDR3 is 12 amino acids long. The CDR3 here is CASSKFGNSQYF. For the CDR3, the DNA is TGTGCCAGCAGCAAGTTCGGGAACTCGCAGTATTTT.

V gene TRBV7-8 combines with J gene TRBJ1-1; weak D call: TRBD1 (5 bases). V dropped 2 bases and J dropped 4 bases, with 20 bases sitting between them. The length of the CDR3 is 17 residues. The V gene's germline CDR1 is SGHVS and CDR2 FQNEAQ. The CDR3 here is CASSLIRIGQGGTEAFF. In DNA, the CDR3 is TGTGCCAGCAGCTTAATCCGCATCGGCCAGGGAGGCACTGAAGCTTTCTTT.

CDR3 in amino acids: CSVGLGLAYNEQFF. The CDR3 region has the DNA TGCAGCGTTGGTTTAGGACTAGCGTACAATGAGCAGTTCTTC. The chain has TRBV29-1 and TRBJ2-1; 9 bases fit TRBD2. Germline CDR1 and CDR2: SQVTM and ANQGSEA. V dropped 4 bases and J dropped 4; count of bases not matched to a gene: 5. CDR3 length: 14 residues.

This clone turned up a few times. This chain joins TRBV2 and TRBJ1-5; a possible D gene is TRBD1 (5 bases). Germline V gene lookup returns CDR1 SNHLY and CDR2 FYNNEI. This CDR3 has 14 amino acids. Trimming pared 4 bases from V and 3 bases from J, leaving 10 bases between. The CDR3 DNA is TGTGCCAGCAGTGGGGCAGGGCTCAATCAGCCCCAGCATTTT. Translated: CASSGAGLNQPQHF.

The gene calls are TRBV25-1 and TRBJ1-6, with D possibly TRBD1 on 5 matching bases. V was pared by 8 bases and J by 7 bases, with 15 bases between. This CDR3 is built from 14 residues. Germline CDR1 is MGHDK and CDR2 is SYGVNS. The DNA for the CDR3 is TGTGCCAGCGGGGGAAAATCCGCCAATTCACCCCTCCACTTT. This sequence encodes CASGGKSANSPLHF.

This rearrangement joins TRBV6-6 to TRBJ1-5, with 8 nucleotides matching TRBD1. CDR1 and CDR2 (germline): MNHNY, SVGAGI (reference sequence). J lost 6 bases, V lost 5 bases, and 9 bases had no gene match. The length of the CDR3 is 15 residues. The CDR3 region is CASSRDRGGGQPQHF. For the CDR3, the DNA is TGTGCCAGCAGTAGAGACAGGGGAGGCGGTCAGCCCCAGCATTTT.

CDR3 sequence (DNA): TGTGCCAGCAGCTTAGGCGGCACAGATACGCAGTATTTT. It yields the protein CASSLGGTDTQYF. J is TRBJ2-3 and V is TRBV5-4, with unresolved D. The V end lost 2 bases, the J end lost 1 base, and 5 bases lay between the germline ends. This CDR3 region has 13 residues. Germline CDR1 is SGHNT and CDR2 is YYREEE (reference sequence).

In this sample, this clone turned up a few times. V and J are TRBV15 and TRBJ1-2; D gene ambiguous. Germline V gene data show CDR1 as LNHNV and CDR2 as YYDKDF (reference sequence). The CDR3 consists of 14 residues. The V end was cut by 1 base, the J end by 4 bases, with 10 bases between. The CDR3 bases are TGTGCCACCAGCAGAGGTGGGCAGAGCTATGGCTACACCTTC. It is translated as CATSRGGQSYGYTF.

The gene calls are TRBV25-1 and TRBJ2-3; TRBD1 aligns across 10 bases. This CDR3 is built from 17 residues. After removal of 4 bases from V and 6 bases from J, the junction contained 13 bases not matched to a gene. Germline values: CDR1 MGHDK, CDR2 SYGVNS. CDR3 DNA sequence: TGTGCCAGCAGTGCCGCGATGGGACAGGGGAGGTCCGATACGCAGTATTTT. Protein sequence: CASSAAMGQGRSDTQYF.

This rearrangement joins TRBV6-6 to TRBJ1-5, with 7 bases lining up with TRBD1. The ends lost 6 bases at V and 9 bases at J; junction bases unmatched: 8. The germline V gene has CDR1 MNHNY and CDR2 SVGAGI (reference sequence). The CDR3 runs 13 residues. The CDR3 coding sequence is TGTGCCAGCAGCGGACAGGACGCGGGGCCCCAGCATTTT. Protein sequence: CASSGQDAGPQHF.

This clone was seen once. V usage is TRBV5-1 and J usage is TRBJ2-1; 14 bases are a match to TRBD2. CDR1 SGHRS and CDR2 YFSETQ come from the germline V gene. V gave up 2 bases and J gave up 7 bases; unmatched junction bases: 8. The CDR3 runs to 17 residues. This CDR3 reads CASSFPRLAGGRNEQFF. CDR3 nucleotide sequence: TGCGCCAGCAGCTTCCCTCGACTAGCGGGAGGGAGGAATGAGCAGTTCTTC.

The DNA for the CDR3 is TGTGCCAGCAGTCTTTACTCCGGGACAGGGGCGGCCAAAGGGACCCAGTACTTC. Its protein is CASSLYSGTGAAKGTQYF. The chain uses TRBV27 and TRBJ2-5; TRBD1 matches 10 bases. Germline-derived CDR1 and CDR2 are MNHEY and SMNVEV (reference sequence). This CDR3 comprises 18 residues. V dropped 5 bases and J dropped 7; count of bases not matched to a gene: 19.

This chain links TRBV19 with TRBJ1-5; D gene uncertain. The CDR3 has 12 residues. CDR1 and CDR2 from the germline V gene are LNHDA and SQIVND (reference sequence). V was clipped by 3 bases and J by 10 bases, with 10 bases between them. The CDR3 DNA sequence: TGTGCCAGTAGTATCAGTCCTCACCCCCAGCATTTT. Its protein is CASSISPHPQHF. Together with reference TRBV19 and TRBJ1-5, the CDR3 gives the full variable domain: DGGITQSPKYLFRKEGQNVTLSCEQNLNHDAMYWYRQDPGQGLRLIYYSQIVNDFQKGDIAEGYSVSREKKESFPLTVTSAQKNPTAFYLCASSISPHPQHFGDGTRLSIL.

In nucleotides, the CDR3 is TGTGCCAGCTCACCACTTGGCAGGGGGAGGGCTGAAGCTTTCTTT. This translates into CASSPLGRGRAEAFF. The chain is built from TRBV18 and TRBJ1-1; 7 bases align to TRBD1. J gave up 6 bases and V 1 base, and 8 bases lay outside the gene matches. The CDR3 extends over 15 amino acids. Germline values: CDR1 KGHSH, CDR2 LQKENI.

CDR3: CASSFGDEQFF. The CDR3 bases are TGTGCCAGCAGCTTTGGGGATGAGCAGTTCTTC. V and J are TRBV5-8 and TRBJ2-1; no definite D call. The CDR3 contains 11 residues. V was cut by 2 bases and J by 8 bases, with 5 bases left in between. Germline CDR1 SGHTS, CDR2 YDEGEE.